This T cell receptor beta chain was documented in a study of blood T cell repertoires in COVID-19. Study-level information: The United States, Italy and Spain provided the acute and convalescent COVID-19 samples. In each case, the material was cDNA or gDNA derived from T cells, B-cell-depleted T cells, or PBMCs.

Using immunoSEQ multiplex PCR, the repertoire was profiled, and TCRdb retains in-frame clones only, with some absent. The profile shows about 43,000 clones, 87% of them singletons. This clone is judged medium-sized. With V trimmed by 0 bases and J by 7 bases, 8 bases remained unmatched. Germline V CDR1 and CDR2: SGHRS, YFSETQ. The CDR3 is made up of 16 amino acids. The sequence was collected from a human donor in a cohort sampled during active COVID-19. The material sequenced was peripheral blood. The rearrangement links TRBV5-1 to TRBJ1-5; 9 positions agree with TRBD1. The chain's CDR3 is CASSLGDRQGGQPQHF. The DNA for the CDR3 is TGCGCCAGCAGCTTGGGGGATCGACAGGGGGGACAGCCCCAGCATTTT.